This T cell receptor beta chain is drawn from a study of identical twins. Each CDR3 protein gets one entry after TCRdb re-called the 5' RACE reads with MiXCR. The sample lists 500,000 or so distinct CDR3 sequences; over 12% were seen once. Per germline, CDR1 KGHDR and CDR2 SFDVKD. Trimming removed 3 bases from V and 8 bases from J; junction bases left unmatched: 12. This CDR3 has 17 residues. The same data also contributed to another study, on yellow fever vaccine responses in identical twins.

This rearrangement joins TRBV24-1 to TRBJ1-4; 9 nucleotides align to TRBD1. The sequence derives from a woman aged 18-30 years in good health. The source material was CD4+ T cells sorted from blood. CDR3 DNA: TGTGCCACCAGTGATCCTGCCCCGGGACAGGGTCGCGAAAAACTGTTTTTT. This gives the protein CATSDPAPGQGREKLFF.